This T cell receptor (beta chain) derives from a study of T cell repertoires in cytomegalovirus infection. Study details: Both CMV infection and a matching HLA type were indicated by public TCR beta signatures.

This clonotype was seen a handful of times. Its antigen is unidentified. TCRdb processed the reads anew with MiXCR; each CDR3 protein has one entry. This table holds roughly 500,000 distinct CDR3 sequences, about 33% found once. The input for sequencing was cultured PBMCs, taken from culture after CMV antigen stimulation. The receptor comes from a human donor in good health (CMV status not recorded). Some clones in this sample may be carry-over from other donors' samples.

The CDR3 nucleotides are TGTGCCAGCAGTTTGGCAGGGTCGGAATCACCCCTCCACTTT. It encodes CASSLAGSESPLHF. The rearrangement links TRBV12-3 or TRBV12-4 to TRBJ1-6, with D perhaps TRBD1 (5 bases). The germline V and J ends were trimmed by 3 bases and 10 bases, with 13 bases remaining between them. The CDR3 runs to 14 residues.